Listed below are T cell receptor beta chains from one sample, sequenced in a study of post-analysis software for immune sequencing data. TCRdb analysed the PCR reads with MiXCR anew, one entry per CDR3 protein. Of roughly 580,000 distinct CDR3 sequences in the sample, around 44% are singletons; the top ten hold about 1.8%. The sequencing input was blood. Receptor source: a girl aged 5-17 years with multiple sclerosis. CDR3s include the opening cysteine and the closing phenylalanine or tryptophan. The D gene is left open where the match is weak. Rows may omit the clone size; those that give it use once, few, many or a size class.

TRBJ1-2,NA,NA,TRBV6-5,CASSDARTNYGYTF,TGTGCCAGCAGTGACGCCCGGACTAACTATGGCTACACCTTC
TRBJ2-7,NA,NA,TRBV12-3/TRBV12-4,CASMLRGLLNHEQYF,TGTGCCAGCATGCTACGCGGCTTATTGAACCACGAGCAGTACTTC
TRBJ1-4,NA,NA,TRBV10-2,CASSAFRLDEKLFF,TGCGCCAGCAGTGCGTTCAGGCTTGATGAAAAACTGTTTTTT
TRBJ2-1,NA,NA,TRBV9,CASSVGVPNNEQFF,TGTGCCAGCAGCGTAGGTGTCCCAAACAATGAGCAGTTCTTC
TRBJ2-7,TRBD2,NA,TRBV20-1,CSAREKGAGGPYEQYF,TGCAGTGCTAGAGAAAAAGGAGCGGGAGGTCCCTACGAGCAGTACTTC
TRBJ2-6,NA,NA,TRBV7-2,CASSLVGFSGANVLTF,TGTGCCAGCAGCTTAGTGGGATTCTCTGGGGCCAACGTCCTGACTTTC
TRBJ1-2,NA,NA,TRBV7-9,CASSPSTEVGYGYTF,TGTGCCAGCAGCCCAAGCACAGAGGTTGGGTATGGCTACACCTTC
TRBJ2-1,TRBD1,few,TRBV5-1,CASSLKSSGTANEQFF,TGCGCCAGCAGCTTGAAGAGTTCCGGGACAGCGAATGAGCAGTTCTTC
TRBJ2-1,TRBD2,NA,TRBV4-1,CASSLRLAGRNEQFF,TGCGCCAGCAGCCTCCGACTAGCGGGTAGGAATGAGCAGTTCTTC
TRBJ2-5,NA,few,TRBV11-1,CASSLLAGFQETQYF,TGTGCCAGCAGCTTATTGGCGGGGTTCCAAGAGACCCAGTACTTC
TRBJ1-5,NA,NA,TRBV12-3/TRBV12-4,CASSLRGDDQPQHF,TGTGCCAGCAGCTTGAGAGGGGACGATCAGCCCCAGCATTTT
TRBJ2-2,TRBD2,NA,TRBV30,CAWSVLPGAGSNTGELFF,TGTGCCTGGAGTGTACTACCGGGAGCGGGATCGAACACCGGGGAGCTGTTTTTT
TRBJ2-7,TRBD1,NA,TRBV5-1,CASSSTGMGYEQYF,TGCGCCAGCAGCTCGACAGGGATGGGCTACGAGCAGTACTTC
TRBJ2-3,NA,NA,TRBV20-1,CSATLGTDTQYF,TGCAGTGCTACTCTGGGCACAGATACGCAGTATTTT
TRBJ1-2,NA,few,TRBV5-6,CASSLSQLNYGYTF,TGTGCCAGCAGCTTGTCACAGCTCAACTATGGCTACACCTTC
TRBJ2-1,TRBD2,few,TRBV5-1,CASSILTSGGDNEQFF,TGCGCCAGCAGCATCCTAACTAGCGGGGGGGACAATGAGCAGTTCTTC
TRBJ2-3,TRBD1,once,TRBV12-3/TRBV12-4,CASRRTGHRTDTQYF,TGTGCCAGCAGGCGGACAGGACATCGGACAGATACGCAGTATTTT
TRBJ1-2,NA,NA,TRBV7-2,CASSLPVGDGYTF,TGTGCCAGCAGCTTACCCGTAGGGGACGGCTACACCTTC
TRBJ2-7,TRBD2,NA,TRBV10-3,CAVSGTSGRASYEQYF,TGTGCCGTCTCCGGGACTAGCGGGAGGGCGTCTTACGAGCAGTACTTC
TRBJ2-7,NA,few,TRBV20-1,CSASIRYEIRVTGTTPSYEQYF,TGCAGTGCCTCGATCCGCTACGAGATCAGGGTAACCGGGACCACTCCTTCCTACGAGCAGTACTTC
TRBJ2-7,TRBD1,few,TRBV6-2/TRBV6-3,CASRGPGQAAYEQYF,TGTGCCAGCAGGGGACCTGGACAGGCGGCTTACGAGCAGTACTTC
TRBJ2-1,NA,few,TRBV29-1,CSVDSGGGAGNEQFF,TGCAGCGTTGATTCTGGTGGGGGGGCTGGGAATGAGCAGTTCTTC
TRBJ2-3,TRBD2,NA,TRBV3-1,CASSQPSGIGPDTQYF,TGTGCCAGCAGCCAACCTAGCGGGATAGGCCCAGATACGCAGTATTTT
TRBJ2-7,NA,once,TRBV4-1,CASSQGPSPTQQYF,TGCGCCAGCAGCCAAGGGCCGAGCCCTACGCAGCAGTACTTC